This T cell receptor beta chain was sequenced for a study of blood T cell repertoires in COVID-19. Study-wide background: Collection of acute and convalescent COVID-19 samples took place in the United States, Italy and Spain. The cDNA or gDNA used as material had been derived from T cells, B-cell-depleted T cells, or PBMCs.

Authors' analysis steps: Reference gene primers were amplified, and this amplification served to estimate nucleated cell counts. Sequencing was performed with immunoSEQ multiplex PCR; in TCRdb, only in-frame clones are kept and a portion is missing. V, J and clone size derive from that table, while D and trimming were established from the DNA sequence. The sample consists of 120,000 or so clones, about 80% of them appearing once. The sample consisted of peripheral blood. This clonotype was sampled from a man aged 60 to 69 with active or convalescent COVID-19.

Here the CDR3 DNA reads TGTGCCAGCAGTTTGACAGGAGACACCGGGGAGCTGTTTTTT. Its protein product is CASSLTGDTGELFF. The chain combines TRBV6-4 with TRBJ2-2; D is possibly TRBD1 (6 bases). This CDR3 region has 14 residues. The germline gives CDR1 MRHNA, CDR2 SNTAGT. Between the trimmed V and J ends, which lost 5 bases and 3 bases, there was a span of 10 bases.